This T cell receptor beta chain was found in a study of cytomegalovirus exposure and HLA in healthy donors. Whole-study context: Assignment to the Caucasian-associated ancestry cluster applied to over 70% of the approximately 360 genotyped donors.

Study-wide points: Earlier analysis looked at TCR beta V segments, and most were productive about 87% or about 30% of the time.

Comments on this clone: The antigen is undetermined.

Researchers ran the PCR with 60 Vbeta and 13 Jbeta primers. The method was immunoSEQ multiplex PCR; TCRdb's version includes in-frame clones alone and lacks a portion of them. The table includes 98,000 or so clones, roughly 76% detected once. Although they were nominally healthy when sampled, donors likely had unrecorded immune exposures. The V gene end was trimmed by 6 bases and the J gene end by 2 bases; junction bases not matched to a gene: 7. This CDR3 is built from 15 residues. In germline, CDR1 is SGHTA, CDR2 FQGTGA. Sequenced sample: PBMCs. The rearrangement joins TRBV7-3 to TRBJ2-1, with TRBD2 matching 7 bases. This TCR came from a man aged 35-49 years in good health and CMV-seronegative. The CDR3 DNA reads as TGTGCCAGCAGGGGGGGGGTCGAACCCTACAATGAGCAGTTCTTC. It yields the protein CASRGGVEPYNEQFF.